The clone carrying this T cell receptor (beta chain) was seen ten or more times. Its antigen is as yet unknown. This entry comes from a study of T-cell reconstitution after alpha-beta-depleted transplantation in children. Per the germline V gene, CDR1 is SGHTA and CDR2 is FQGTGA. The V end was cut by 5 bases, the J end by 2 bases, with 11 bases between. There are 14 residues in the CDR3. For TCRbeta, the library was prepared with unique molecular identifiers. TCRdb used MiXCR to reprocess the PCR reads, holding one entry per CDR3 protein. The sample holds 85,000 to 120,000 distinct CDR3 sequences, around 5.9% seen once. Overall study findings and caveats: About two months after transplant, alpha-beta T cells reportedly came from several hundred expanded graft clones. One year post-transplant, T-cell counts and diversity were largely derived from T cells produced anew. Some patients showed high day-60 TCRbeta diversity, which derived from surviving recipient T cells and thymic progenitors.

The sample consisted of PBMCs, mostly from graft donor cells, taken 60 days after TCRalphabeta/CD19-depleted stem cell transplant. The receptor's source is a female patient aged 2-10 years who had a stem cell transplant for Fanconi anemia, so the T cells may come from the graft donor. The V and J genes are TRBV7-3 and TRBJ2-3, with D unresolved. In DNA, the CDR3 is TGTGCCAGCAGCCCAGACACCGCCACAGATACGCAGTATTTT. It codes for CASSPDTATDTQYF.